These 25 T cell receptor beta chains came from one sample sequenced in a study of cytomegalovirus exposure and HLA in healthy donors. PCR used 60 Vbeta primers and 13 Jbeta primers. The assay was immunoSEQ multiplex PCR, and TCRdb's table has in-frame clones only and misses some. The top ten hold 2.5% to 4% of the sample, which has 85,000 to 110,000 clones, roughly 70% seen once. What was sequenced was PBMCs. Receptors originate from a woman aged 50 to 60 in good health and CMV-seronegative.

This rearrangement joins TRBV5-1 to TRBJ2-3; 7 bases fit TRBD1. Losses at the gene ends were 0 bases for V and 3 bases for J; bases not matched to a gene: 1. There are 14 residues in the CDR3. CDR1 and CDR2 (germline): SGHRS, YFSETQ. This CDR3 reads CASSLARGTDTQYF. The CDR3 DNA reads TGCGCCAGCAGCTTGGCCAGGGGGACAGATACGCAGTATTTT.

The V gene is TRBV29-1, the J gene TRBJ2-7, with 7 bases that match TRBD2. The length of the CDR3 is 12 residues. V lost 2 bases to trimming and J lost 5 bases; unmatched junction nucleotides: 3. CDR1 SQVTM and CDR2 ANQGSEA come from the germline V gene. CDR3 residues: CSVETAGDEQYF. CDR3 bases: TGCAGCGTTGAAACCGCGGGGGACGAGCAGTACTTC.

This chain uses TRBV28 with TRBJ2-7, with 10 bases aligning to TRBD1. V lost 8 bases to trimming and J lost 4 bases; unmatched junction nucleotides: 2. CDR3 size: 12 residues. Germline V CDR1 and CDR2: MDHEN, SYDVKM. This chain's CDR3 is CASDRGPYEQYF. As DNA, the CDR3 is TGTGCCAGCGACAGGGGGCCGTACGAGCAGTACTTC.

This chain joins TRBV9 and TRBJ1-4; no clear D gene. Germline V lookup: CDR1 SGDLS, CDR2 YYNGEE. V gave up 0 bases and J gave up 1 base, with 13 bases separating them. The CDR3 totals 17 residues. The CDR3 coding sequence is TGTGCCAGCAGCGTAGAGGCGGGGTTCGGAACTAATGAAAAACTGTTTTTT. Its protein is CASSVEAGFGTNEKLFF.

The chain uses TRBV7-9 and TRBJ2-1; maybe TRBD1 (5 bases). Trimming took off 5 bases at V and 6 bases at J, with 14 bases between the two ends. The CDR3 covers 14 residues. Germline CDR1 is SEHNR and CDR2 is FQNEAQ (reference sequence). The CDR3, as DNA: TGTGCCAGCAGCCCCCAGGGAAATCCCAATGAGCAGTTCTTC. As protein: CASSPQGNPNEQFF.

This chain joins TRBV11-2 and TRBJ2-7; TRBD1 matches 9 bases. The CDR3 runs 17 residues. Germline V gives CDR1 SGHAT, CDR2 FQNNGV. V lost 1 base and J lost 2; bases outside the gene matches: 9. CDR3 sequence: CASSLAVRDRDPYEQYF. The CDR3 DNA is TGTGCCAGCAGCTTAGCCGTCCGGGACAGGGACCCCTACGAGCAGTACTTC.

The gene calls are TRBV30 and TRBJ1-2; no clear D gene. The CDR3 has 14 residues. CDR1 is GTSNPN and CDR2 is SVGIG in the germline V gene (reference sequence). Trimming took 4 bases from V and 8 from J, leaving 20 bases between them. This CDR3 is CAWTFDWTPIGYTF. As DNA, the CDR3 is TGTGCCTGGACCTTTGACTGGACTCCTATCGGCTACACCTTC. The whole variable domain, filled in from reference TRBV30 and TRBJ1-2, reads SQTIHQWPATLVQPVGSPLSLECTVEGTSNPNLYWYRQAAGRGLQLLFYSVGIGQISSEVPQNLSASRPQDRQFILSSKKLLLSDSGFYLCAWTFDWTPIGYTFGSGTRLTVV.

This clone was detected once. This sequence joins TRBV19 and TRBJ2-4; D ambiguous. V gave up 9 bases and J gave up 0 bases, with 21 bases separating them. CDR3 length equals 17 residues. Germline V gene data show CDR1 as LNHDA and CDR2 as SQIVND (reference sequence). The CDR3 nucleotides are TGTGCCAGCACCCCCTCAGGATTTGCCCTAGCCAAAAACATTCAGTACTTC. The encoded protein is CASTPSGFALAKNIQYF.

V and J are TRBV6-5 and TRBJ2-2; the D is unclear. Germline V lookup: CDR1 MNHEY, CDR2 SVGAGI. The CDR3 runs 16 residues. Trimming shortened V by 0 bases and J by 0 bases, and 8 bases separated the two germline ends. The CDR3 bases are TGTGCCAGCAGTTACTCGTTTATCGCGAACACCGGGGAGCTGTTTTTT. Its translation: CASSYSFIANTGELFF.

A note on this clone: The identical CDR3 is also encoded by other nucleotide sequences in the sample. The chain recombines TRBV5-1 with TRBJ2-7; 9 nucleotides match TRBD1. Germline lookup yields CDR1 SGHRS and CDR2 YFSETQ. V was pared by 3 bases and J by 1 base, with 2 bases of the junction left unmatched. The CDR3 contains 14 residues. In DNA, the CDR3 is TGCGCCAGCAGCTCGGGGACAGGGTCCTACGAGCAGTACTTC. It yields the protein CASSSGTGSYEQYF.

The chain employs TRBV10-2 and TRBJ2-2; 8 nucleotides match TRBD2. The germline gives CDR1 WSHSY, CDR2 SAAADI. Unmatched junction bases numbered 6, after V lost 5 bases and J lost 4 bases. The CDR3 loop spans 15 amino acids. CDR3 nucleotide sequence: TGCGCCAGCAGTCTCTTAGCGGGAAGCACCGGGGAGCTGTTTTTT. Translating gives CASSLLAGSTGELFF.

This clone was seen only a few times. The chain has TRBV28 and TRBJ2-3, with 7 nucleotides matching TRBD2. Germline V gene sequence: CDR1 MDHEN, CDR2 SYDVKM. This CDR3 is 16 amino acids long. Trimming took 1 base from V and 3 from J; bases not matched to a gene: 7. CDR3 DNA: TGTGCCAGCAGTTTATTCGAGGGAGGGTCTACAGATACGCAGTATTTT. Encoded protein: CASSLFEGGSTDTQYF.

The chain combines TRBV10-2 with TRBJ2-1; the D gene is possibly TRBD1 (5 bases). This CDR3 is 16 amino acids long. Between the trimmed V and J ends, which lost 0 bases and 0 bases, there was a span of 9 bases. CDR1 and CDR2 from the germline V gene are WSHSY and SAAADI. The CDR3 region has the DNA TGCGCCAGCAGTGAGTCAAGGGGCAACTCCTACAATGAGCAGTTCTTC. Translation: CASSESRGNSYNEQFF.

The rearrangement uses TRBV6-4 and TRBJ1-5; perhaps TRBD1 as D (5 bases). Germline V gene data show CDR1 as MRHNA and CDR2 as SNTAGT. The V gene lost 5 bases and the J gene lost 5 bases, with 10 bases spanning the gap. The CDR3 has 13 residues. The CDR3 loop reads CASSPQGDQPQHF. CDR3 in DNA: TGTGCCAGCAGTCCTCAGGGTGATCAGCCCCAGCATTTT.

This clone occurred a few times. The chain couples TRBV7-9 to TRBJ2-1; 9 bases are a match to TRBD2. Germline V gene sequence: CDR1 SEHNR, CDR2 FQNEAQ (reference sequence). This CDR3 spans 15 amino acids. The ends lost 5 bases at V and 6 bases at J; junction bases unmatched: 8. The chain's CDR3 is CASSQLAGGVNEQFF. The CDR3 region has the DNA TGTGCCAGCAGCCAGCTCGCGGGAGGGGTCAATGAGCAGTTCTTC. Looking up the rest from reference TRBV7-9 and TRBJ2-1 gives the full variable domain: DTGVSQNPRHKITKRGQNVTFRCDPISEHNRLYWYRQTLGQGPEFLTYFQNEAQLEKSRLLSDRFSAERPKGSFSTLEIQRTEQGDSAMYLCASSQLAGGVNEQFFGPGTRLTVL.

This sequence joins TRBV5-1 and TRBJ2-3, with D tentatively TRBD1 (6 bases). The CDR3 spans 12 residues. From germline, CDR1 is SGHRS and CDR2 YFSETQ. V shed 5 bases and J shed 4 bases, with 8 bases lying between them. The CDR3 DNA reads TGCGCCAGCAGTACAGGGCCAGATACGCAGTATTTT. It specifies CASSTGPDTQYF.

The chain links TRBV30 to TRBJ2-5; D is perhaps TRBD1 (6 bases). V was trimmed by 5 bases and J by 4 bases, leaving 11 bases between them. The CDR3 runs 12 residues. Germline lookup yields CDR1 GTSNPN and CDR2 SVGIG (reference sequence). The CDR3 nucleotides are TGTGCCTGGGACAGGCCCCTAGAGACCCAGTACTTC. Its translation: CAWDRPLETQYF.

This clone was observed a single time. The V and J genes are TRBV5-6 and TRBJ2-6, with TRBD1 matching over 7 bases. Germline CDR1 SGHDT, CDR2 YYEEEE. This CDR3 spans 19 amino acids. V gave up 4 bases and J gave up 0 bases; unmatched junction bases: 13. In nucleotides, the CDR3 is TGTGCCAGCAGCCCTCTCGGACAGGCTGTATCCTCTGGGGCCAACGTCCTGACTTTC. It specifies CASSPLGQAVSSGANVLTF.

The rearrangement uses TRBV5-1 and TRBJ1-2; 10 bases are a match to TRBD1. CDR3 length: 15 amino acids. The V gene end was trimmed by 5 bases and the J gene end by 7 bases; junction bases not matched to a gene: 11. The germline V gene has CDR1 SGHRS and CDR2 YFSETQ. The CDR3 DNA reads TGCGCCAGCAGAAAATCCGGGACAGGGGTTTTTGGCTACACCTTC. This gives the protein CASRKSGTGVFGYTF.

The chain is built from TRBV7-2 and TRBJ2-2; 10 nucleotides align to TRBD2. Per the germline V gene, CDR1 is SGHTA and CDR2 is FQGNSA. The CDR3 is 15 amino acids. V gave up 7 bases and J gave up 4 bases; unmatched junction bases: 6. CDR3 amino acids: CASIGLAGVTGELFF. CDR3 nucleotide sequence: TGTGCCAGCATCGGGCTAGCGGGAGTCACCGGGGAGCTGTTTTTT.

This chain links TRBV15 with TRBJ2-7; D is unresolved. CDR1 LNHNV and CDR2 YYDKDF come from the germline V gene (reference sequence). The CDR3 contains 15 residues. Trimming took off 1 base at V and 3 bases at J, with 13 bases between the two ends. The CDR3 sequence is CATSRVAANIYEQYF. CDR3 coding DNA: TGTGCCACCAGCAGAGTTGCGGCTAACATCTACGAGCAGTACTTC.

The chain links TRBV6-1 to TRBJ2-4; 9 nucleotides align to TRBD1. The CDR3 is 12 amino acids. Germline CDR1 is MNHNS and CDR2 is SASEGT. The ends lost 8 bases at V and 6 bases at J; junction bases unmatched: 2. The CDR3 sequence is CASDRGGNIQYF. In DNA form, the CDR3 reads TGTGCCAGCGACAGGGGGGGAAACATTCAGTACTTC.

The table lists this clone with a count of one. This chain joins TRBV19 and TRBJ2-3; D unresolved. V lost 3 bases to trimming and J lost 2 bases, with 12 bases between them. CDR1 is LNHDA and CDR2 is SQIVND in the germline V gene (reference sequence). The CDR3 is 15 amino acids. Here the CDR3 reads CASSILEMPTDTQYF. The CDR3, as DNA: TGTGCCAGTAGTATCTTAGAAATGCCCACAGATACGCAGTATTTT.

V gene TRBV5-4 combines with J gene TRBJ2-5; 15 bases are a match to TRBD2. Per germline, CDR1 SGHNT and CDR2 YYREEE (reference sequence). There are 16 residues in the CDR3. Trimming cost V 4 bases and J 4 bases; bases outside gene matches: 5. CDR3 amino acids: CASSPGLAGGSETQYF. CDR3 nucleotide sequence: TGTGCCAGCAGCCCGGGACTAGCGGGGGGCTCAGAGACCCAGTACTTC.

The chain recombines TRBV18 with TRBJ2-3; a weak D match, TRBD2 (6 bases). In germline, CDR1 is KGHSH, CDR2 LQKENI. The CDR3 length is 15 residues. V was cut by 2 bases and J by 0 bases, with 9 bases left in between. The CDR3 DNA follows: TGTGCCAGCTCACCAGACGGGACTAGCACAGATACGCAGTATTTT. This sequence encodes CASSPDGTSTDTQYF.